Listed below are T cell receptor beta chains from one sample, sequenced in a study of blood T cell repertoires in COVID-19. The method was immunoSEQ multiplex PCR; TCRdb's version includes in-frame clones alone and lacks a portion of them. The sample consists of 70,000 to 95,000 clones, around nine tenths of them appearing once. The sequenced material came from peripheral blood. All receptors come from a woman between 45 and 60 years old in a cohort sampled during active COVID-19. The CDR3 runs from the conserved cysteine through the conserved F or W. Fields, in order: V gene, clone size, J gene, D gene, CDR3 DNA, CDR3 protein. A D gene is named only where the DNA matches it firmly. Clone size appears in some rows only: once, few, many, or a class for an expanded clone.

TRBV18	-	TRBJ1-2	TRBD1	TGTGCCAGCTCGGGACAGGGAGGTGGCTACACCTTC	CASSGQGGGYTF
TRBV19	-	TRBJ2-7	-	TGTGCCAGTAACGATCCAGGGGACAACTACGAGCAGTACTTC	CASNDPGDNYEQYF
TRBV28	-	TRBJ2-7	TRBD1	TGTGCCAGCAGTTTCCTGACAGGGGGGAGCTCCTACGAGCAGTACTTC	CASSFLTGGSSYEQYF
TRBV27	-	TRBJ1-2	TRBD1	TGTGCCAGCAGTGCGACAGGGTATCGTGGCTACACCTTC	CASSATGYRGYTF
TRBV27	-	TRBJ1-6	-	TGTGCCAGCAGGGGAGGGGCCCCTGCCACCCTCCACTTT	CASRGGAPATLHF
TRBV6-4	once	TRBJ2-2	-	TGTGCCAGCAGGGAGGTCGGGAACACCGGGGAGCTGTTTTTT	CASREVGNTGELFF
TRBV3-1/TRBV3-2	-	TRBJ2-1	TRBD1	TGTGCCAGCAGCCACGAGACCCCGGGGCATCGGACAGGTGAGCAGTTCTTC	CASSHETPGHRTGEQFF
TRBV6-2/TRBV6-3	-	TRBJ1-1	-	TGTGCCAGCAGCGAGTATGCGACAGTTCCGAACACTGAAGCTTTCTTT	CASSEYATVPNTEAFF
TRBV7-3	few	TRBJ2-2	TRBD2	TGTGCCAGCAGCCTATTAGCGGGGAGGACCGGGGAGCTGTTTTTT	CASSLLAGRTGELFF
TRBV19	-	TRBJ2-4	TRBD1	TGTGCCAGTAGTAAAGAGGGGGCAGACATTCAGTACTTC	CASSKEGADIQYF
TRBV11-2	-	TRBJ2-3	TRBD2	TGTGCCAGCAGCTCCACTAGCGGGGGGGCAAATACGCAGTATTTT	CASSSTSGGANTQYF
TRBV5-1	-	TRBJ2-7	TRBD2	TGCGCCAGCAGCTCCGGACTAGCGGGAGTCTACGAGCAGTACTTC	CASSSGLAGVYEQYF
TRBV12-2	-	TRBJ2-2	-	TGTGCAAGTCGCCCACACGGGAGGGCCGAGGAGGAAACCGGGGAGCTGTTTTTT	CASRPHGRAEEETGELFF
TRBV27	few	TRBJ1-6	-	TGTGCCAGCACCCCGAGACAGACAAATAATTCACCCCTCCACTTT	CASTPRQTNNSPLHF
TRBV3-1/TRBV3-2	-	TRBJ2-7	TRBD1	TGTGCCAGCAGACGACAGGGGGTCTACGAGCAGTACTTC	CASRRQGVYEQYF
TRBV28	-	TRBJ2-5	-	TGTGCCAGCAGTCTGATGAGCGAAGGAGCAGGGTTAGAGACCCAGTACTTC	CASSLMSEGAGLETQYF
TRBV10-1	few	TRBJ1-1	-	TGCGCCAGCAGTGACAACAAAGAAGCTTTCTTT	CASSDNKEAFF
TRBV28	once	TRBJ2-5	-	TGTGCCAGCGGCGAGGGCCCCCAAGAGACCCAGTACTTC	CASGEGPQETQYF
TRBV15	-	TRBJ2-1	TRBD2	TGTGCCACCAGCAGAGATGTGTGGCGGGGGGGTTACAATGAGCAGTTCTTC	CATSRDVWRGGYNEQFF
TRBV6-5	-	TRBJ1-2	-	TGTGCCAGCAGTTACGGAGTTCTTAACTATGGCTACACCTTC	CASSYGVLNYGYTF
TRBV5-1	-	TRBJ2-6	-	TGCGCCAGCTCAGCGACCTCTGGGGCCAACGTCCTGACTTTC	CASSATSGANVLTF
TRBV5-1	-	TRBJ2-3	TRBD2	TGCGCCAGCAGCACCGGGACTAGCCCAGATACGCAGTATTTT	CASSTGTSPDTQYF
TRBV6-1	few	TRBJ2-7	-	TGTGCCAGCAGTGAAGAAGCGGGTGACGGCGGACTACGTGTAAAGCAGTACTTC	CASSEEAGDGGLRVKQYF
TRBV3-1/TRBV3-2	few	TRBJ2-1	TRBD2	TGTGCCAGCAGCAAACCAGCGGGAGGGGACAATGAGCAGTTCTTC	CASSKPAGGDNEQFF
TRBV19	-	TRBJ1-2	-	TGTGCCAGCCTTCCCTCCTGGGGCCGGGGCTACACCTTC	CASLPSWGRGYTF
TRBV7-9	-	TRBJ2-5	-	TGTGCCAGCAGGCCCAGCTTCGGGGAGACCCAGTACTTC	CASRPSFGETQYF
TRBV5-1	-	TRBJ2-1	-	TGCGCCAGCAGCTCTGACACGATCGAAAGCAATGAGCAGTTCTTC	CASSSDTIESNEQFF
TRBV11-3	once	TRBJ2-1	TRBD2	TGTGCCAGCAGCTGGGGAGGGGCTGAGCAGTTCTTC	CASSWGGAEQFF
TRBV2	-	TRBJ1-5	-	TGTGCCAGCAGTGAAAGACAGATCCACAATCAGCCCCAGCATTTT	CASSERQIHNQPQHF
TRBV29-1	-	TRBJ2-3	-	TGCAGCGTTGACGGACAGTCGGCAGATACGCAGTATTTT	CSVDGQSADTQYF
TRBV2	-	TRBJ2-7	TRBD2	TGTGCCAGCGGAGAAACAGGGACTAGCCTAACCTACGAGCAGTACTTC	CASGETGTSLTYEQYF